This TCR beta chain was observed in a study of blood T cell repertoires in COVID-19. At the level of the study: Sources were T cells, B-cell-depleted T cells, or PBMCs; the material itself was cDNA or gDNA.

There are a few counts of this clone. This table comes from immunoSEQ multiplex PCR, and its TCRdb copy is limited to in-frame clones, with some not included. The table includes roughly 98,000 clones, approximately 80% detected once. Material for sequencing was peripheral blood. This sequence originates from a woman in her seventies with active or convalescent COVID-19.

CDR3 amino acids: CASGQPGGGDTQYF. DNA for the CDR3: TGTGCCAGTGGTCAACCCGGGGGGGGAGATACGCAGTATTTT. The chain has TRBV19 and TRBJ2-3; 8 bases agree with TRBD2. The CDR3 consists of 14 residues. V trimming: 8 bases; J trimming: 5 bases; junction bases outside the gene matches: 9. Germline CDR1 and CDR2: LNHDA and SQIVND (reference sequence).